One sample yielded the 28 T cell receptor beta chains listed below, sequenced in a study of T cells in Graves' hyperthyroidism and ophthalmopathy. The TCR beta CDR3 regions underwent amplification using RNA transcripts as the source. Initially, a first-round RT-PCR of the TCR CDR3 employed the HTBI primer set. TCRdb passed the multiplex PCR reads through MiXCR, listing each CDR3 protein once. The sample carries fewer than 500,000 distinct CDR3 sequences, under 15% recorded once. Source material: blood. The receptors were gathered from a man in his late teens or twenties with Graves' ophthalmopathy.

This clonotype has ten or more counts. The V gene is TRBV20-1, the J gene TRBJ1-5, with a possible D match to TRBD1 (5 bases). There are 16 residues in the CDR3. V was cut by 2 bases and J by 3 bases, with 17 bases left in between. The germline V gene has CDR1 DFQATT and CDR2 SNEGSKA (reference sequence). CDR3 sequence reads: CSARPRSGPFNQPQHF. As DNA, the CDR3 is TGCAGTGCTAGACCCCGGTCGGGGCCCTTCAATCAGCCCCAGCATTTT.

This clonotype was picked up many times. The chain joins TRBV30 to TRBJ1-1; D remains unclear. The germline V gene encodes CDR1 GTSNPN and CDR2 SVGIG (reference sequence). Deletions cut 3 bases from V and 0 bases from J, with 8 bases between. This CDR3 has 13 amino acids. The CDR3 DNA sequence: TGTGCCTGGAGCAGCCACATGAACACTGAAGCTTTCTTT. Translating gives CAWSSHMNTEAFF.

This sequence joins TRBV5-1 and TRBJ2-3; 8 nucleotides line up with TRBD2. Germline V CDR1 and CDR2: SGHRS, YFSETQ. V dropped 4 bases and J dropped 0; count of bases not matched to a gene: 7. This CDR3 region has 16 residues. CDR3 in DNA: TGCGCCAGCAGCGCTCGAGCGGGGGTTAGCACAGATACGCAGTATTTT. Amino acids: CASSARAGVSTDTQYF.

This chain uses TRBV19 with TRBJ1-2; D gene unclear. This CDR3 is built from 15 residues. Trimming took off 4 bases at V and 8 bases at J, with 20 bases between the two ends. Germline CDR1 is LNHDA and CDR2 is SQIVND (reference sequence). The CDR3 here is CASSTLDKKRIGYTF. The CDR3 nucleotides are TGTGCCAGTAGTACCCTCGACAAGAAAAGGATCGGCTACACCTTC.

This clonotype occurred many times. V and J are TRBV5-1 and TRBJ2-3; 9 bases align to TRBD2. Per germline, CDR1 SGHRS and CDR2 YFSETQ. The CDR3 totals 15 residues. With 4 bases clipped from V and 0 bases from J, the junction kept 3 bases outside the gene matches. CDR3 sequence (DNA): TGCGCCAGCAGCATGACTAGCGGTAGCACAGATACGCAGTATTTT. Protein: CASSMTSGSTDTQYF.

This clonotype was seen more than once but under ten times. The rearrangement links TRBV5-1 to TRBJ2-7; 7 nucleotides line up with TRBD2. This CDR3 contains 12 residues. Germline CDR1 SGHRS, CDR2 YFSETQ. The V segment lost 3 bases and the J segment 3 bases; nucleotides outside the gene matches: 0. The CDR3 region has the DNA TGCGCCAGCAGCTGGGAGGGCTACGAGCAGTACTTC. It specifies CASSWEGYEQYF.

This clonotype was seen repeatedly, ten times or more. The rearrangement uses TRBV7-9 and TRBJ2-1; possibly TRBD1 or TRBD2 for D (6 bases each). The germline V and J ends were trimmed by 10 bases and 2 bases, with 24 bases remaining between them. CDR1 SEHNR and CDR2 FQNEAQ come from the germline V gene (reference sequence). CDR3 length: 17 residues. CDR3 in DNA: TGTGCCACCCTCGGGGGCGAAAGACTAGTCGCCTACAATGAGCAGTTCTTC. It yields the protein CATLGGERLVAYNEQFF.

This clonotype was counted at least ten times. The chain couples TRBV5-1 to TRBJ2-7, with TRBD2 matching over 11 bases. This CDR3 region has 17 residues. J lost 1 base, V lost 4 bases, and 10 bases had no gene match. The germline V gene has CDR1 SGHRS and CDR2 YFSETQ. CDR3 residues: CASSDNRGLAESYEQYF. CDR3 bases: TGCGCCAGCAGCGACAACCGGGGACTAGCGGAATCCTACGAGCAGTACTTC.

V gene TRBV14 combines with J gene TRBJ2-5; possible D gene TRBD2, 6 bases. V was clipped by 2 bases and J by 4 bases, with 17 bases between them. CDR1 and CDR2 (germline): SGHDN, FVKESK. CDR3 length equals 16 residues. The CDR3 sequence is CASSQFPSEGSETQYF. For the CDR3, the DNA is TGTGCCAGCAGCCAATTCCCTAGCGAGGGGTCAGAGACCCAGTACTTC.

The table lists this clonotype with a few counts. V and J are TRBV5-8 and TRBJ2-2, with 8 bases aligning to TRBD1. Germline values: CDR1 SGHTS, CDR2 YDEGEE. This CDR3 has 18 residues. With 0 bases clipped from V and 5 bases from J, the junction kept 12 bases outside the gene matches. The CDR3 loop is CASSLEWTGFRWTGELFF. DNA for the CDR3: TGTGCCAGCAGCTTGGAATGGACAGGGTTCCGGTGGACCGGGGAGCTGTTTTTT.

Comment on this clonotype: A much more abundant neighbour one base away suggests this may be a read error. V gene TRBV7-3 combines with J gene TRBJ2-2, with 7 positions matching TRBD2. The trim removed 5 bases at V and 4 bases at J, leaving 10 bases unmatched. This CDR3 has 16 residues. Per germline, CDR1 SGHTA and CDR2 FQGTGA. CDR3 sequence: CASSRGGPSSTGELFF. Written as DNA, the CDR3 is TGTGCCAGCAGCCGCGGGGGACCCTCGAGCACCGGGGAGCTGTTTTTT.

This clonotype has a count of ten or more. In DNA, the CDR3 is TGTGCCACCAGCAGAGGGGATCAGCCCCAGCATTTT. Its translation: CATSRGDQPQHF. The V gene is TRBV15, the J gene TRBJ1-5; D not certain. V lost 1 base to trimming and J lost 5 bases, with 3 bases between them. The germline CDR1 and CDR2 sequences are LNHNV and YYDKDF (reference sequence). This CDR3 is built from 12 residues. The complete variable domain, with remaining parts taken from reference TRBV15 and TRBJ1-5, reads DAMVIQNPRYQVTQFGKPVTLSCSQTLNHNVMYWYQQKSSQAPKLLFHYYDKDFNNEADTPDNFQSRRPNTSFCFLDIRSPGLGDTAMYLCATSRGDQPQHFGDGTRLSIL.

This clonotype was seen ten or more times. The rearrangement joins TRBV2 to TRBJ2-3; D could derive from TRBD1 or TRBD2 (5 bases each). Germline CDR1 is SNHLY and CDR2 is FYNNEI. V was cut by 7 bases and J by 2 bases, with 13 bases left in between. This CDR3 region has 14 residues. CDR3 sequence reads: CASKRDGLTDTQYF. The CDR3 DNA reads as TGTGCCAGCAAAAGGGACGGACTCACAGATACGCAGTATTTT.

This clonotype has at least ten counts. DNA for the CDR3: TGTGCCAGCAGCCCCTACGTCCGGGACAGCCCTAACACTGAAGCTTTCTTT. It encodes CASSPYVRDSPNTEAFF. V and J are TRBV7-2 and TRBJ1-1; 7 bases map to TRBD1. The CDR3 consists of 17 residues. J gave up 2 bases and V 5 bases, and 14 bases lay outside the gene matches. Germline V gene sequence: CDR1 SGHTA, CDR2 FQGNSA.

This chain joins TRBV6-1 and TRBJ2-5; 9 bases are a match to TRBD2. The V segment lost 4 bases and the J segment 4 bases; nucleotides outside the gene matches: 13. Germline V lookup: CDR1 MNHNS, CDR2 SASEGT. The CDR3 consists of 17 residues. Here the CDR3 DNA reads TGTGCCAGCAGTGGGGGTTTGCTAGCGGGAAATGTAGAGACCCAGTACTTC. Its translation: CASSGGLLAGNVETQYF.

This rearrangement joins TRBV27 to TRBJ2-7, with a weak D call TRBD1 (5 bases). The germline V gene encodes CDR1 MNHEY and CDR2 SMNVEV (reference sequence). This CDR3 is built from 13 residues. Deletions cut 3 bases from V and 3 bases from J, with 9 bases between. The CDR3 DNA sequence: TGTGCCAGCAGTTTCAAGACAGACTACGAGCAGTACTTC. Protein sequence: CASSFKTDYEQYF.

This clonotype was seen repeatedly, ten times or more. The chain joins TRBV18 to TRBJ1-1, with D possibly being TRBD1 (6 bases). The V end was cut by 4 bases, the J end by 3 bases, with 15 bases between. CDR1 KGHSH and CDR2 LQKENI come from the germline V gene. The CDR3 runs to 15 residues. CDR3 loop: CASSLQGTMYTEAFF. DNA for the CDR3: TGTGCCAGCTCACTACAGGGTACGATGTACACTGAAGCTTTCTTT.

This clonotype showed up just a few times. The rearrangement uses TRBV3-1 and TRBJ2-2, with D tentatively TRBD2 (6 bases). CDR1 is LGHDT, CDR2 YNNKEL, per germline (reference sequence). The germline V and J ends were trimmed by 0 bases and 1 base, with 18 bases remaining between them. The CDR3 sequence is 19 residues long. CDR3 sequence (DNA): TGTGCCAGCAGCCAAGATCTTGGGCTAGCGTTCTTGAACACCGGGGAGCTGTTTTTT. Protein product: CASSQDLGLAFLNTGELFF.

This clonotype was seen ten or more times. The CDR3 sequence is CASSVEPGFSYEQYF. The CDR3 coding sequence is TGTGCCAGCAGCGTAGAGCCGGGGTTCTCCTACGAGCAGTACTTC. This chain connects TRBV9 to TRBJ2-7, with TRBD2 as a possible D gene (5 bases). This CDR3 region has 15 residues. The V and J ends lost 0 bases and 0 bases respectively, with 10 bases between them. The V gene's germline CDR1 is SGDLS and CDR2 YYNGEE.

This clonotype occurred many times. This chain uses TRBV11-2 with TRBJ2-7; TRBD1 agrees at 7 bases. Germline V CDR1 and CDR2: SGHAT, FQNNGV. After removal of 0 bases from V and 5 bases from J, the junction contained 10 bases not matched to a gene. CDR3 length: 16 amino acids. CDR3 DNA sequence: TGTGCCAGCAGCTTAGATTTATCGGTAGGGGGCCACGAGCAGTACTTC. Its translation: CASSLDLSVGGHEQYF.

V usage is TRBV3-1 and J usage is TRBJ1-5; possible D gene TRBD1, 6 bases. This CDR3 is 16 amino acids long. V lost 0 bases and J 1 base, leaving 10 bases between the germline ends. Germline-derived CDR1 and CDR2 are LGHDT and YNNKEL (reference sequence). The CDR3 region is CASSQDWQGSNQPQHF. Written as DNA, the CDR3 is TGTGCCAGCAGCCAAGATTGGCAGGGGAGCAATCAGCCCCAGCATTTT.

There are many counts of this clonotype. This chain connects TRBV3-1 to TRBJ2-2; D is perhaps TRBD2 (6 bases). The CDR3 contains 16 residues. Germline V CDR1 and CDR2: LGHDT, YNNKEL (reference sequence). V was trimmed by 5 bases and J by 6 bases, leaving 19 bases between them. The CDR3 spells CASSTPGLLGPGELFF. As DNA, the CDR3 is TGTGCCAGCAGCACCCCGGGACTCCTTGGGCCCGGGGAGCTGTTTTTT.

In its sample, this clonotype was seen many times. The CDR3 nucleotides are TGCAGTGCTAGCGGCAGGGGCGAAAAACTGTTTTTT. The encoded protein is CSASGRGEKLFF. This chain uses TRBV20-1 with TRBJ1-4; D might be TRBD1 (6 bases). Germline CDR1 and CDR2: DFQATT and SNEGSKA (reference sequence). V lost 3 bases and J lost 8, with 10 bases in between. The length of the CDR3 is 12 residues.

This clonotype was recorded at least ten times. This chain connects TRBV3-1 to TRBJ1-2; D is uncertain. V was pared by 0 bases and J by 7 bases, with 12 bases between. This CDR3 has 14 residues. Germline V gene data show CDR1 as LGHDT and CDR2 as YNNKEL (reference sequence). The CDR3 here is CASSQDQSVGGYTF. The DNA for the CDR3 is TGTGCCAGCAGCCAAGATCAGTCTGTTGGTGGCTACACCTTC.

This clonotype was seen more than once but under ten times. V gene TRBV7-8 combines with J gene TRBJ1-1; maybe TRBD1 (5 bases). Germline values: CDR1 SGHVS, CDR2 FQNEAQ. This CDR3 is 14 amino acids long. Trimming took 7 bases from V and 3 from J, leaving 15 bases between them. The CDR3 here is CASTRDSGDTEAFF. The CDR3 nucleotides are TGTGCCAGCACCCGGGACTCTGGAGACACTGAAGCTTTCTTT. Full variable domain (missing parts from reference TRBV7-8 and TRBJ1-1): GAGVSQSPRYKVAKRGQDVALRCDPISGHVSLFWYQQALGQGPEFLTYFQNEAQLDKSGLPSDRFFAERPEGSVSTLKIQRTQQEDSAVYLCASTRDSGDTEAFFGQGTRLTVV.

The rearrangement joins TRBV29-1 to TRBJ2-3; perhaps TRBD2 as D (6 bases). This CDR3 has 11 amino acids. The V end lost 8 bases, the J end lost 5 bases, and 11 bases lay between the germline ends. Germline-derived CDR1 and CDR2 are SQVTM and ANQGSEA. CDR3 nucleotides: TGCAGCCTCGCGCGGGAAGATACGCAGTATTTT. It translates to CSLAREDTQYF.

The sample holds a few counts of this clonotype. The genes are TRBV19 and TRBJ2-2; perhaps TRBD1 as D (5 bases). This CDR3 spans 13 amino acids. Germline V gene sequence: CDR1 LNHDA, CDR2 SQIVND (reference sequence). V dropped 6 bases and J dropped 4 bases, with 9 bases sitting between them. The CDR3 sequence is CASRAGITGELFF. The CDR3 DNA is TGTGCCAGTAGGGCAGGGATCACCGGGGAGCTGTTTTTT.

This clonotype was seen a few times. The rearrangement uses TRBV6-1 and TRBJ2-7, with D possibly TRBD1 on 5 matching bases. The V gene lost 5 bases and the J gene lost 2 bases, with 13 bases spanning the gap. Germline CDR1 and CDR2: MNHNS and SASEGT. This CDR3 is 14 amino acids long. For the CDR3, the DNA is TGTGCCAGCAGTTCCGCAGGGTTCCCCTACGAGCAGTACTTC. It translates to CASSSAGFPYEQYF.